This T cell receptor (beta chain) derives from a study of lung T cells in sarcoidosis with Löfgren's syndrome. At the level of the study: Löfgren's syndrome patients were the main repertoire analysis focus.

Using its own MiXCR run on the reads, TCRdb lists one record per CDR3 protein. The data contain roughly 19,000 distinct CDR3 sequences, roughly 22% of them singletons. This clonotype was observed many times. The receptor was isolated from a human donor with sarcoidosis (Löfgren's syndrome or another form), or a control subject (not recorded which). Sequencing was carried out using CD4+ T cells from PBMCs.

The CDR3 loop reads CASSLYPGPGTDDYGYTF. CDR3 sequence (DNA): TGCGCCAGCAGCCTATACCCCGGACCCGGGACAGACGACTATGGCTACACCTTC. The V call is TRBV5-1, the J call TRBJ1-2, with 7 bases that match TRBD1. Germline CDR1 SGHRS, CDR2 YFSETQ. The CDR3 is made up of 18 amino acids. The junction had 18 bases not matched to a gene; V was cut back by 4 bases and J by 3 bases.